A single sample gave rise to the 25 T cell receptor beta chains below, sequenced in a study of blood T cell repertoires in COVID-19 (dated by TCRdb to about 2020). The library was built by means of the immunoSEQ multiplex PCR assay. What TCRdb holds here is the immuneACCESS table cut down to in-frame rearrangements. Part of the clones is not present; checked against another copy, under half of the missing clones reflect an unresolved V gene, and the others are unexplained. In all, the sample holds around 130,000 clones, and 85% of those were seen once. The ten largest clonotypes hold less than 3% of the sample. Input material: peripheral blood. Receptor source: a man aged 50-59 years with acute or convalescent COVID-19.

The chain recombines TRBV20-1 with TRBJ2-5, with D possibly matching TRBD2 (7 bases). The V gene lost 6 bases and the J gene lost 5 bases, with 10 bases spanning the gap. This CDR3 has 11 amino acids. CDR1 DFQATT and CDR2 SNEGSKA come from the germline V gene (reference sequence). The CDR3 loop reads CSAPGGETQYF. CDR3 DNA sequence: TGCAGTGCCCCGGGGGGCGAGACCCAGTACTTC.

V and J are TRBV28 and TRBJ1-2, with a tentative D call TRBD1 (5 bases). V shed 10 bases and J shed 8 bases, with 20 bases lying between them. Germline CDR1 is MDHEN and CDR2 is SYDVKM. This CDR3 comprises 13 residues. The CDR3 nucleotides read TGTGCCATCCGTTTGGATGGGGCTAGGGGCTACACCTTC. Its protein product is CAIRLDGARGYTF.

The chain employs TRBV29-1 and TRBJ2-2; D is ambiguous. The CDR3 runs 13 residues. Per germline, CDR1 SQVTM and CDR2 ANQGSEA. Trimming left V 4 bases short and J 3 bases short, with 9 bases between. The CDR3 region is CSVGRRDTGELFF. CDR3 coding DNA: TGCAGCGTTGGCAGGCGCGACACCGGGGAGCTGTTTTTT.

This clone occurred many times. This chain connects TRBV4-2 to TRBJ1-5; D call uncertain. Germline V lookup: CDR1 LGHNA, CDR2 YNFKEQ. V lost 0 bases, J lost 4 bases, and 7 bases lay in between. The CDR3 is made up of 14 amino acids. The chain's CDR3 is CASSQDSQNQPQHF. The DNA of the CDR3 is TGTGCCAGCAGCCAAGATTCGCAGAATCAGCCCCAGCATTTT.

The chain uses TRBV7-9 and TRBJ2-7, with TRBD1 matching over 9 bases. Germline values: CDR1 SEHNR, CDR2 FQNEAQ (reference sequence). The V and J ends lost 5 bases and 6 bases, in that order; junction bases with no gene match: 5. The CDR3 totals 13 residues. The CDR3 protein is CASSGDRVGEQYF. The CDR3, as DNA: TGTGCCAGCAGCGGGGACAGGGTTGGCGAGCAGTACTTC. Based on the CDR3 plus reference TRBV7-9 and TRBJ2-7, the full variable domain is DTGVSQNPRHKITKRGQNVTFRCDPISEHNRLYWYRQTLGQGPEFLTYFQNEAQLEKSRLLSDRFSAERPKGSFSTLEIQRTEQGDSAMYLCASSGDRVGEQYFGPGTRLTVT.

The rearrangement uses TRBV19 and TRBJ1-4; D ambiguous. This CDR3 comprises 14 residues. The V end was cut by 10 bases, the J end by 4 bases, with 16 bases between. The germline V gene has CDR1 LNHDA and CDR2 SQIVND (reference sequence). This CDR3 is CATKTPRYNEKLFF. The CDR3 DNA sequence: TGTGCCACCAAAACCCCCAGGTATAATGAAAAACTGTTTTTT.

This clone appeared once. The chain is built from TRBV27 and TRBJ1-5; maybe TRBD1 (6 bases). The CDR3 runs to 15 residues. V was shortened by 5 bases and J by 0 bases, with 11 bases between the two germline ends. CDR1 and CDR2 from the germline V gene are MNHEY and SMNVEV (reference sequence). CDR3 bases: TGTGCCAGCAGTGGGGACACTTATAGCAATCAGCCCCAGCATTTT. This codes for CASSGDTYSNQPQHF.

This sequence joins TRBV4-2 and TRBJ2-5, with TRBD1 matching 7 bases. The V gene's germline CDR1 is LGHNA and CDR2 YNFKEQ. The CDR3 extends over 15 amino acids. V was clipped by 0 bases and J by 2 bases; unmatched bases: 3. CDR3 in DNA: TGTGCCAGCAGCCAAGATTGGGGACAGCAAGAGACCCAGTACTTC. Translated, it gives CASSQDWGQQETQYF.

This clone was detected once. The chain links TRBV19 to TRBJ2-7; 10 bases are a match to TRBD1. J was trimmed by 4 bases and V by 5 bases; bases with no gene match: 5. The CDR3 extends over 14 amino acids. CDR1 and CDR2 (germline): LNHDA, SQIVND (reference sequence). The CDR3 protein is CASSQRTGGYEQYF. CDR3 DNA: TGTGCCAGTAGTCAGCGGACAGGGGGGTACGAGCAGTACTTC.

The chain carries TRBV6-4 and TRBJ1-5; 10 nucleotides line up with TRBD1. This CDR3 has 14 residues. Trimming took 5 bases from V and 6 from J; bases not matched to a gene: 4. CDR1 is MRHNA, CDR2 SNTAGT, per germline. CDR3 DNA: TGTGCCAGCAGTCCGACAGGGGGCTTTCAGCCCCAGCATTTT. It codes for CASSPTGGFQPQHF.

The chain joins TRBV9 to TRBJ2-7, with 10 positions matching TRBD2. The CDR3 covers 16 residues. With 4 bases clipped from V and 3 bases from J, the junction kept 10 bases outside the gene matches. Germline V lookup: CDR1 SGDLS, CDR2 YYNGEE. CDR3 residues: CASSPHPTSGDYEQYF. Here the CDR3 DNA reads TGTGCCAGCAGCCCTCATCCCACTAGCGGGGACTACGAGCAGTACTTC.

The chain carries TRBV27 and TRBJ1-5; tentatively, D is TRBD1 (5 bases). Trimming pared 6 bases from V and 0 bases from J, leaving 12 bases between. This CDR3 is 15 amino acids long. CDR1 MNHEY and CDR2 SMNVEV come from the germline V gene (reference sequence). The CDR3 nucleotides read TGTGCCAGCAGGCCAATGACAGATAGCAATCAGCCCCAGCATTTT. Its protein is CASRPMTDSNQPQHF.

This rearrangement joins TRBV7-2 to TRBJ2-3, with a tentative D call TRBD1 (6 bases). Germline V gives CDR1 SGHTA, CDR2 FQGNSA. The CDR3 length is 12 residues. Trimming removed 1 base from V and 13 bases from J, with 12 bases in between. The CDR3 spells CASSLVSRGKYF. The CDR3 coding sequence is TGTGCCAGCAGCTTAGTGAGCAGGGGAAAGTATTTT.

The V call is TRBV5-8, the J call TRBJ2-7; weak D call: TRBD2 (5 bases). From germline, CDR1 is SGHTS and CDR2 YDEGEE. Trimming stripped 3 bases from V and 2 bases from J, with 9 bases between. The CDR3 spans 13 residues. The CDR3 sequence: CASSYGLTYEQYF. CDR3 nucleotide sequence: TGTGCCAGCAGCTATGGACTCACCTACGAGCAGTACTTC.

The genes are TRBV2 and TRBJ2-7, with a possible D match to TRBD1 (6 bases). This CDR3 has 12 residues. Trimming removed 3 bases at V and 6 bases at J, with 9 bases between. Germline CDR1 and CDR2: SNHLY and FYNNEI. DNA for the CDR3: TGTGCCAGCAGTGACTTGGGGGCCGAGCAGTACTTC. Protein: CASSDLGAEQYF.

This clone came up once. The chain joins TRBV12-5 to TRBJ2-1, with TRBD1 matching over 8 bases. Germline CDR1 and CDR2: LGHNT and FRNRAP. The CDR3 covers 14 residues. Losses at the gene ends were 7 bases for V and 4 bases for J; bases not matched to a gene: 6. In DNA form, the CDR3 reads TGTGCTAGTGTCCCGGGACAGGCTTACAATGAGCAGTTCTTC. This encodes CASVPGQAYNEQFF.

The CDR3 nucleotides read TGTGCCAGTAGGAAAGACGCGGACGAGCAGTACTTC. Its translation is CASRKDADEQYF. The chain is built from TRBV19 and TRBJ2-7, with unresolved D. Germline CDR1 reads LNHDA; CDR2 reads SQIVND (reference sequence). The V gene lost 6 bases and the J gene lost 5 bases, with 11 bases spanning the gap. The CDR3 runs 12 residues. Full variable domain (missing parts from reference TRBV19 and TRBJ2-7): DGGITQSPKYLFRKEGQNVTLSCEQNLNHDAMYWYRQDPGQGLRLIYYSQIVNDFQKGDIAEGYSVSREKKESFPLTVTSAQKNPTAFYLCASRKDADEQYFGPGTRLTVT.

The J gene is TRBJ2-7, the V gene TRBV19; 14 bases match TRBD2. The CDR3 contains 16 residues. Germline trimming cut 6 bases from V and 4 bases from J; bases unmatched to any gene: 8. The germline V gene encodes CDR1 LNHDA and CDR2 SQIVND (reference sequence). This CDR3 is CASRQGTSGRRYEQYF. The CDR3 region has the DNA TGTGCCAGTAGGCAAGGGACTAGCGGGAGACGGTACGAGCAGTACTTC.

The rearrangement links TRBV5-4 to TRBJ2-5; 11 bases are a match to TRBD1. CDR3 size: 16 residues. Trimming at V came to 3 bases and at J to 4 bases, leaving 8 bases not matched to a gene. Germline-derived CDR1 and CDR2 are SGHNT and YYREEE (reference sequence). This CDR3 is CASSSDRGLGLETQYF. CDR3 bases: TGTGCCAGCAGCTCGGACAGGGGGCTTGGTTTAGAGACCCAGTACTTC.

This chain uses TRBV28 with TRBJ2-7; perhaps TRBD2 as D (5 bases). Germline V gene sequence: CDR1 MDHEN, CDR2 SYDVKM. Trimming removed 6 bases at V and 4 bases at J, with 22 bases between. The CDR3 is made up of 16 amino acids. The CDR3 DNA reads TGTGCCAGCAGCCTCTCCGAGGGTGGAGGCCCGTACGAGCAGTACTTC. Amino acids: CASSLSEGGGPYEQYF.

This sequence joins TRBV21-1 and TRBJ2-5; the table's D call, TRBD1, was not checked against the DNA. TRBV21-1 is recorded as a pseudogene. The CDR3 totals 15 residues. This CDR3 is CASSPSQQGQETQYF. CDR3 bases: TGTGCCAGCAGCCCCAGTCAACAGGGACAAGAGACCCAGTACTTC.

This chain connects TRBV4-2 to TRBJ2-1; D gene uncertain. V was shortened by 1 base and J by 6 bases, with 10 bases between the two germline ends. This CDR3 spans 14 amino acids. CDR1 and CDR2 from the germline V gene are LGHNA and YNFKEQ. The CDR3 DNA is TGTGCCAGCAGCCAAGGGTCAGGCGTCAATGAGCAGTTCTTC. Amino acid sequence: CASSQGSGVNEQFF.

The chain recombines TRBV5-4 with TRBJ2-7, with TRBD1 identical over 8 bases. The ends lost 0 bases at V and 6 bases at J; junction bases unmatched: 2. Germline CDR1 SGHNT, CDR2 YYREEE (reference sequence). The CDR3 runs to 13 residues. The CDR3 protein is CASSLDRGVEQYF. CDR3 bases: TGTGCCAGCAGCTTGGACAGGGGGGTCGAGCAGTACTTC.

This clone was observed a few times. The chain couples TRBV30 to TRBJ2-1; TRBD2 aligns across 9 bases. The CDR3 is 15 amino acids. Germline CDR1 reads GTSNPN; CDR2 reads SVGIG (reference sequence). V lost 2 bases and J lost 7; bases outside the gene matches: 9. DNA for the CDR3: TGTGCCTGGAGTCGCGGGGGGGCAGACGTAAATGAGCAGTTCTTC. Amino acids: CAWSRGGADVNEQFF. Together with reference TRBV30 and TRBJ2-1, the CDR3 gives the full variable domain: SQTIHQWPATLVQPVGSPLSLECTVEGTSNPNLYWYRQAAGRGLQLLFYSVGIGQISSEVPQNLSASRPQDRQFILSSKKLLLSDSGFYLCAWSRGGADVNEQFFGPGTRLTVL.

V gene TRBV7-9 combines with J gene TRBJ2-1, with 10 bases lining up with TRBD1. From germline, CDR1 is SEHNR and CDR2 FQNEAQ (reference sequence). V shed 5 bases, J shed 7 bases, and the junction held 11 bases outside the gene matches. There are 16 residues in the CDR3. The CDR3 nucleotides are TGTGCCAGCAGCCCAGGAGGGACAGGGGAATGGAATGAGCAGTTCTTC. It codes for CASSPGGTGEWNEQFF.